This T cell receptor (beta chain) was observed in a study of CD8 T cells in Susac syndrome. CDR1 is SQVTM and CDR2 is ANQGSEA in the germline V gene. The V end lost 4 bases, the J end lost 5 bases, and 11 bases lay between the germline ends. CDR3 length: 13 amino acids. When the RNA was reverse transcribed, random hexamers were used with an input of roughly 0.45 to 1 ug. Multiplex immunoSEQ PCR targeted 54 Vbeta and 13 Jbeta TCR beta segments. TCRdb processed the immunoSEQ multiplex PCR reads anew with MiXCR; each CDR3 protein has one entry. The data show some 190,000 distinct CDR3 sequences, approximately 94% seen once. TCR beta was sequenced from blood CD8+ and CD4+ T cells. Treatment-naive patients with stable or active relapsing-remitting disease were the multiple sclerosis controls. Isolation of CD8+ and CD4+ T cells was performed negatively, whereas enrichment of TEMRA cells was done by FACS.

The source of this sequence is a human donor with multiple sclerosis. The chain uses TRBV29-1 and TRBJ1-4; the D is unclear. The source material was CD4+ T cells from PBMCs. CDR3 region: CSVGRKSNEKLFF. The CDR3 nucleotides read TGCAGCGTTGGTCGGAAGTCAAATGAAAAACTGTTTTTT.